This T cell receptor beta chain was obtained from a study of radiotherapy plus CTLA-4 blockade in lung cancer listed by TCRdb under 2018. About the investigation overall: Among the enrolled patients, approximately 18% had an objective response, and roughly 30% reached disease control.

This clone was seen just once. Its specific antigen is unknown. Base qualities are not recorded, but no much larger clone differs from it by a single base. Spanning cysteine to phenylalanine, the CDR3 consists of 16 amino acids. Only the CDR3 DNA is retained, 48 bases long and in frame from the first base. CDR1 SGHTA and CDR2 FQGNSA are derived from the germline V gene. Trimming takes 3 bases off V and 1 base off J; junction bases not matched to a gene: 3. Library method: the immunoSEQ multiplex PCR assay. The source is immuneACCESS, and TCRdb retained only in-frame sequences with V and J called. Part of the clones is not carried over; for the studies checked, unresolved V genes explain less than half of this, and the remainder is unexplained. Recorded for this sample are more than 75,000 clones; approximately 72% of them occurred a single time. The top ten hold around 2.8% of the sample. General study outcomes and caveats: The strongest predictors of response, as reported, were early dynamic changes in blood T cell clones along with a rise in serum interferon-beta after radiation. After treatment with radiotherapy and ipilimumab, TCR clones that originated in tumors expanded in peripheral blood.

The study evaluated CTLA-4 blockade (ipilimumab) given together with focal radiation therapy in patients who had chemo-refractory metastatic non-small-cell lung cancer. The source is a human donor with non-small cell lung cancer who had a partial response to radiotherapy plus ipilimumab. Some clones in this sample may be carry-over from other donors' samples. The rearranged segments are TRBV7-2 and TRBJ2-3; 11 bases in the junction line up with TRBD2. This specimen consisted of peripheral blood, obtained from a patient treated with radiotherapy plus ipilimumab. The sequenced DNA: TGTGCCAGCAGCTTCCAGGGACTAGCGGGCACAGATACGCAGTATTTT. This yields the protein CASSFQGLAGTDTQYF. The reference TRBV7-2 and TRBJ2-3 proteins fill in what lies around the CDR3, so the full variable domain reads GAGVSQSPSNKVTEKGKDVELRCDPISGHTALYWYRQSLGQGLEFLIYFQGNSAPDKSGLPSDRFSAERTGGSVSTLTIQRTQQEDSAVYLCASSFQGLAGTDTQYFGPGTRLTVL.